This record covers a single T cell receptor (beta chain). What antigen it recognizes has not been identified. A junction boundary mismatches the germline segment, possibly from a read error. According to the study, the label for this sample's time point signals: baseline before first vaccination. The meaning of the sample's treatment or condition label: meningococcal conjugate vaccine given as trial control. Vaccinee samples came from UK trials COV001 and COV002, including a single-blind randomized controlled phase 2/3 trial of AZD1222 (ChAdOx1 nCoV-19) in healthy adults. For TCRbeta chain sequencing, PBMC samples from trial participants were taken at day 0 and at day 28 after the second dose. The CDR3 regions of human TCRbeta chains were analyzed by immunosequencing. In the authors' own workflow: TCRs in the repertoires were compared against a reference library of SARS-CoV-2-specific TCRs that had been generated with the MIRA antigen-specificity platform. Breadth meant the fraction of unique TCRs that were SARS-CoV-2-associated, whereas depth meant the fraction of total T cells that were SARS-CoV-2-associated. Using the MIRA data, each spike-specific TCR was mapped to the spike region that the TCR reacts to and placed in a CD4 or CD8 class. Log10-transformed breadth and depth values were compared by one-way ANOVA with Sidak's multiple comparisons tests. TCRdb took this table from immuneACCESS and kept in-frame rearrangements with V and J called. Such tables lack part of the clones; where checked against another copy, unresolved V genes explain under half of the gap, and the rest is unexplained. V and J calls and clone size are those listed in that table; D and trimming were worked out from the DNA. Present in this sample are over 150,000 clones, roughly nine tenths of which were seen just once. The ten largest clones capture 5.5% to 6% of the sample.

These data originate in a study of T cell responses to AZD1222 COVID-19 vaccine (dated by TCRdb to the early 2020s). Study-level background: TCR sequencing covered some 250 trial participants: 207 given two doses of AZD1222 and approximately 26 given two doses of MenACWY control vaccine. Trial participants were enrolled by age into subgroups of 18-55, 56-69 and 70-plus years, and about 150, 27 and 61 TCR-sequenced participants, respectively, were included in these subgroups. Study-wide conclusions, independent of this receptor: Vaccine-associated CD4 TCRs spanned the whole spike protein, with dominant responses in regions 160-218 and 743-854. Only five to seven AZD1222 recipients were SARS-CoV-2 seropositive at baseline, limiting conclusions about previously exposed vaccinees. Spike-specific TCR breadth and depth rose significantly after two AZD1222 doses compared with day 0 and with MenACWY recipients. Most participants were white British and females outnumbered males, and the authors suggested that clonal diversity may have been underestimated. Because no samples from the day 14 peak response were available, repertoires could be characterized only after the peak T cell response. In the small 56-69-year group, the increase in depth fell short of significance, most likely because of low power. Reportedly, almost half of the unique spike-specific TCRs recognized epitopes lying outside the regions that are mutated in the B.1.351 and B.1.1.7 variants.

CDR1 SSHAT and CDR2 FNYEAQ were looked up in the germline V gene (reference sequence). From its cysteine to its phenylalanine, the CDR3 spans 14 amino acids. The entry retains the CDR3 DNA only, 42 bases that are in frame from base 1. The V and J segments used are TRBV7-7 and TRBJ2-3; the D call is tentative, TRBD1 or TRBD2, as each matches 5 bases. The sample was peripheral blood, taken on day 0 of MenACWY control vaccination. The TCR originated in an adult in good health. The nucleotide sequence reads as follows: TGTGCTAGCAGCTTAGGGACCCGAGCAGATACGCAGTATTTT. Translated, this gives CASSLGTRADTQYF.